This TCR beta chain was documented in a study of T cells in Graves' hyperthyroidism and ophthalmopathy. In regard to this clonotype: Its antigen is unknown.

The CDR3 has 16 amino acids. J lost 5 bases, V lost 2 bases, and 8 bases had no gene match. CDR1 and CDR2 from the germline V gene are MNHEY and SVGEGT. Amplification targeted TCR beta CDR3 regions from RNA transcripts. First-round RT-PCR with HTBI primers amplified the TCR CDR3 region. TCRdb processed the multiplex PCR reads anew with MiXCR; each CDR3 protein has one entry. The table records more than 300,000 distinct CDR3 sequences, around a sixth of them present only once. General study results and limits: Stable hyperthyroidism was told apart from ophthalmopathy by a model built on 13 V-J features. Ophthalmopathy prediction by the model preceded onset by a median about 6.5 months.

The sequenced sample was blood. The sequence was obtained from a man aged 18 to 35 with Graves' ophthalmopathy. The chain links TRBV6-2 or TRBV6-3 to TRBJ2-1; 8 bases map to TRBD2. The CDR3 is CASSYPDGGVNNEQFF. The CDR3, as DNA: TGTGCCAGCAGTTACCCGGACGGGGGGGTCAACAATGAGCAGTTCTTC.